This T cell receptor (beta chain) was captured by sequencing in a study of T cells in Graves' hyperthyroidism and ophthalmopathy. Study-wide points: From stable hyperthyroidism, ophthalmopathy was separated by a 13 V-J model.

CDR3 size: 13 residues. Germline loops: CDR1 LNHNV, CDR2 YYDKDF (reference sequence). The V end lost 1 base, the J end lost 5 bases, and 9 bases lay between the germline ends. There were TCR beta CDR3 regions amplified from RNA transcripts. Carried out on the TCR CDR3, a first-round RT-PCR used the HTBI primer set. MiXCR, applied by TCRdb to the multiplex PCR reads, yields one record per CDR3 protein. This sample has more than 150,000 distinct CDR3 sequences, with more than 15% found just once. Exclusion criteria comprised uncontrolled infection, other autoimmune disease, pregnancy or lactation. This clonotype has a count of ten or more. The antigen remains unidentified.

This clonotype was obtained from a woman aged 50 to 60 with Graves' hyperthyroidism. The gene calls are TRBV15 and TRBJ2-7, with D tentatively TRBD2 (5 bases). Sequencing was carried out using blood. CDR3 protein: CATSRASGNEQYF. CDR3 nucleotides: TGTGCCACCAGCAGAGCCTCCGGGAACGAGCAGTACTTC.